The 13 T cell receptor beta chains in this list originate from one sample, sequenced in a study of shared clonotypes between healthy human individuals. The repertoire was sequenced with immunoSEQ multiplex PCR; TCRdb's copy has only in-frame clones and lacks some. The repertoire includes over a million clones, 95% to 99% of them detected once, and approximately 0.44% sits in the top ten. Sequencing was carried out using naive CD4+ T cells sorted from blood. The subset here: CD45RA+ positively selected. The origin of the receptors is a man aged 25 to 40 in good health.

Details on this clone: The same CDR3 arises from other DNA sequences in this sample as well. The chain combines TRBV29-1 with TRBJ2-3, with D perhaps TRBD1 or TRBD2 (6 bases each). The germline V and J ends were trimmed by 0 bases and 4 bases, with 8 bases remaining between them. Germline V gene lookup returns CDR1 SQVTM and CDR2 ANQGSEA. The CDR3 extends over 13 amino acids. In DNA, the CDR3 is TGCAGCGTTGAAGATCGGGGGCCAGATACGCAGTATTTT. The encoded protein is CSVEDRGPDTQYF.

The CDR3 nucleotides read TGCAGCGTTCTCGGGACATCCGCCGAGCAGTACTTC. It encodes CSVLGTSAEQYF. The rearrangement links TRBV29-1 to TRBJ2-7, with D perhaps TRBD1 (6 bases). The CDR3 has 12 residues. The V end was cut by 5 bases, the J end by 6 bases, with 14 bases between. CDR1 and CDR2 (germline): SQVTM, ANQGSEA.

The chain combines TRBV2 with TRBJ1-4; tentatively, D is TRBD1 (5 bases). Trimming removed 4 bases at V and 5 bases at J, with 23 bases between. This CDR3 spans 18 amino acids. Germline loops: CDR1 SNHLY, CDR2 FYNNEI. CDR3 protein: CASSVKFPGPSGNEKLFF. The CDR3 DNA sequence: TGTGCCAGCAGTGTTAAGTTCCCAGGGCCCAGCGGGAATGAAAAACTGTTTTTT.

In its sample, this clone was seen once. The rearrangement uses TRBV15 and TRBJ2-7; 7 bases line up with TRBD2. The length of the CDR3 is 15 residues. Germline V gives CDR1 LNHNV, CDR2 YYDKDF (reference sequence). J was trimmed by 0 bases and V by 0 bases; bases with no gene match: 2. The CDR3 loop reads CATSREASGSYEQYF. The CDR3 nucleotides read TGTGCCACCAGCAGAGAAGCTAGCGGCTCCTACGAGCAGTACTTC.

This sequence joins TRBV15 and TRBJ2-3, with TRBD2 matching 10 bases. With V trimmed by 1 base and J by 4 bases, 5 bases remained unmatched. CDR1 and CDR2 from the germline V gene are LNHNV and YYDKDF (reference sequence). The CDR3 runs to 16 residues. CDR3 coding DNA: TGTGCCACCAGCAGAGTACTAGCGGGAAGCGCAGATACGCAGTATTTT. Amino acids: CATSRVLAGSADTQYF.

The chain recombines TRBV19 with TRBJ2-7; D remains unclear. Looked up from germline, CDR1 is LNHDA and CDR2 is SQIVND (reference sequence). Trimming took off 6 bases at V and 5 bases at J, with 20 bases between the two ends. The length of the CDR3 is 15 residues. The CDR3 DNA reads TGTGCCAGTAGCCCCAGTGAGCAACAGAAGAACGAGCAGTACTTC. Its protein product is CASSPSEQQKNEQYF.

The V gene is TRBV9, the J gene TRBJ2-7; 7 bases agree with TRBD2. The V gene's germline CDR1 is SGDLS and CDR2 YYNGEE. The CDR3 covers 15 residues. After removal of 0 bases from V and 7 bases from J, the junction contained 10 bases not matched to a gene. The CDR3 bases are TGTGCCAGCAGCGTAGGGGCGGGAGAACCAGGGGAGCAGTACTTC. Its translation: CASSVGAGEPGEQYF.

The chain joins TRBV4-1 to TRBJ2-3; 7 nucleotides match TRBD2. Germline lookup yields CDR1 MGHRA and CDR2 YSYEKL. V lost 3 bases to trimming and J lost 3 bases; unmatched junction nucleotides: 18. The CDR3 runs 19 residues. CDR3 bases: TGCGCCAGCAGCCACACCTTCCATTCGAGCGGGATAGGGACAGATACGCAGTATTTT. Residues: CASSHTFHSSGIGTDTQYF.

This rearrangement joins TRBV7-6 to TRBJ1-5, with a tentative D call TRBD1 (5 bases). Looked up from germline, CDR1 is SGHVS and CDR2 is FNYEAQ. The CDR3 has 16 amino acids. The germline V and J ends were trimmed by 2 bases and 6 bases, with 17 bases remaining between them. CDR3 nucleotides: TGTGCCAGCAGCTTATCGGGTGAGGGGAAGGGTCAGCCCCAGCATTTT. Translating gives CASSLSGEGKGQPQHF. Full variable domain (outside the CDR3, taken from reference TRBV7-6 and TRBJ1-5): GAGVSQSPRYKVTKRGQDVALRCDPISGHVSLYWYRQALGQGPEFLTYFNYEAQQDKSGLPNDRFSAERPEGSISTLTIQRTEQRDSAMYRCASSLSGEGKGQPQHFGDGTRLSIL.

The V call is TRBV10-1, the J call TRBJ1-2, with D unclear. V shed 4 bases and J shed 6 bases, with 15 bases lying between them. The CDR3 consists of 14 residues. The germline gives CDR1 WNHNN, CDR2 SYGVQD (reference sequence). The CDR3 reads CASSASRHRDGYTF. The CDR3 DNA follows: TGCGCCAGCAGTGCGTCTCGGCACCGGGATGGCTACACCTTC.

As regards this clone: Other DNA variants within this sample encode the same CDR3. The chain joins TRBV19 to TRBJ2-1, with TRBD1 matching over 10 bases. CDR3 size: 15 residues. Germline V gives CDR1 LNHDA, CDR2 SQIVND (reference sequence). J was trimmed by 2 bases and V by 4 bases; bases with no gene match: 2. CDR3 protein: CASSTGQGAYNEQFF. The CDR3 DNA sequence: TGTGCCAGTAGTACTGGACAGGGGGCCTACAATGAGCAGTTCTTC.

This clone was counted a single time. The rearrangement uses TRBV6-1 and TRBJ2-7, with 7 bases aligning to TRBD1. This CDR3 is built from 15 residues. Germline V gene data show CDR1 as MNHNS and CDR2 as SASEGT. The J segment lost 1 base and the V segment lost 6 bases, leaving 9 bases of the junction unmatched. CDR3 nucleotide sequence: TGTGCCAGCAGGCACGGGACAGATAAGTCCTACGAGCAGTACTTC. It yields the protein CASRHGTDKSYEQYF.

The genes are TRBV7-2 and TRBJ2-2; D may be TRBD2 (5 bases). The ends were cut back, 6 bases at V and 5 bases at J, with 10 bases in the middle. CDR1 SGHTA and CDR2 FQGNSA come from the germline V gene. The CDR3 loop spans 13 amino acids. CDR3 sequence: CASSPPGTGELFF. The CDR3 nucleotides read TGTGCCAGCAGTCCTCCGGGGACCGGGGAGCTGTTTTTT. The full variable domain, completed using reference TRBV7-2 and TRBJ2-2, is GAGVSQSPSNKVTEKGKDVELRCDPISGHTALYWYRQSLGQGLEFLIYFQGNSAPDKSGLPSDRFSAERTGGSVSTLTIQRTQQEDSAVYLCASSPPGTGELFFGEGSRLTVL.